Each of the 19 T cell receptor beta chains below was sequenced from the same sample in a study of blood T cell repertoires in COVID-19. This table comes from immunoSEQ multiplex PCR, and its TCRdb copy is limited to in-frame clones, with some not included. The sample lists 140,000 or so clones; around 80% were seen once. Sequencing used peripheral blood. Every receptor here comes from a man in his sixties with active or convalescent COVID-19.

This clone was counted between two and nine times. The chain combines TRBV2 with TRBJ2-7, with 7 positions matching TRBD2. Germline V gene lookup returns CDR1 SNHLY and CDR2 FYNNEI. The CDR3 consists of 12 residues. The trim removed 3 bases at V and 6 bases at J, leaving 2 bases unmatched. CDR3 coding DNA: TGTGCCAGCAGTGAGAGGGAGGGCGAGCAGTACGTC. Residues: CASSEREGEQYV.

V gene TRBV4-3 combines with J gene TRBJ1-1; D possibly corresponds to TRBD1 (5 bases). The V gene's germline CDR1 is LGHNA and CDR2 YSLEER. The CDR3 has 15 amino acids. Between the trimmed V and J ends, which lost 0 bases and 5 bases, there was a span of 13 bases. Here the CDR3 reads CASSQDLGDYTEAFF. CDR3 coding DNA: TGCGCCAGCAGCCAAGATCTGGGGGACTATACTGAAGCTTTCTTT.

The chain joins TRBV2 to TRBJ1-2; 7 bases fit TRBD1. After removal of 0 bases from V and 5 bases from J, the junction contained 21 bases not matched to a gene. This CDR3 is built from 20 residues. Germline V lookup: CDR1 SNHLY, CDR2 FYNNEI. Here the CDR3 DNA reads TGTGCCAGCAGTGAAGCTGGCAGGGGGAAAAGAAAATTAAGTTTTTATGGCTACACCTTC. Translating gives CASSEAGRGKRKLSFYGYTF. Complete variable domain (other parts from reference TRBV2 and TRBJ1-2): EPEVTQTPSHQVTQMGQEVILRCVPISNHLYFYWYRQILGQKVEFLVSFYNNEISEKSEIFDDQFSVERPDGSNFTLKIRSTKLEDSAMYFCASSEAGRGKRKLSFYGYTFGSGTRLTVV.

The chain uses TRBV7-8 and TRBJ2-1; TRBD2 matches at 10 bases. Germline values: CDR1 SGHVS, CDR2 FQNEAQ. V shed 5 bases and J 8 bases; nucleotides not matched to a gene: 15. The CDR3 is made up of 17 amino acids. This CDR3 is CASSTRASSGGAHEQFF. Written as DNA, the CDR3 is TGTGCCAGCAGCACTAGGGCCAGCAGCGGGGGGGCCCATGAGCAGTTCTTC. Filled out from reference TRBV7-8 and TRBJ2-1, the complete variable domain reads GAGVSQSPRYKVAKRGQDVALRCDPISGHVSLFWYQQALGQGPEFLTYFQNEAQLDKSGLPSDRFFAERPEGSVSTLKIQRTQQEDSAVYLCASSTRASSGGAHEQFFGPGTRLTVL.

The chain couples TRBV18 to TRBJ1-1, with 7 nucleotides matching TRBD1. Unmatched junction bases numbered 22, after V lost 6 bases and J lost 0 bases. Looked up from germline, CDR1 is KGHSH and CDR2 is LQKENI. The CDR3 consists of 20 residues. In nucleotides, the CDR3 is TGTGCCAGCTCCCCAGTAACTAGGAGACAGGGCAGTTCGATGAACACTGAAGCTTTCTTT. Translation gives CASSPVTRRQGSSMNTEAFF.

J is TRBJ1-4 and V is TRBV12-3 or TRBV12-4, with D possibly being TRBD1 (6 bases). This CDR3 comprises 13 residues. V dropped 6 bases and J dropped 8 bases, with 13 bases sitting between them. Written as DNA, the CDR3 is TGTGCCAGCAGCAACAGGGAGAACGAAAAACTGTTTTTT. Translated, it gives CASSNRENEKLFF.

V gene TRBV2 combines with J gene TRBJ1-4; possible D gene TRBD1, 6 bases. Germline assignment: CDR1 SNHLY and CDR2 FYNNEI. V shed 2 bases and J shed 8 bases, with 12 bases lying between them. The CDR3 has 14 residues. The CDR3 sequence is CASSETGRDEKLFF. CDR3 bases: TGTGCCAGCAGTGAAACAGGGAGAGACGAAAAACTGTTTTTT.

V is TRBV3-1 (or the pseudogene TRBV3-2) and J is TRBJ2-1; TRBD1 matches 10 bases. This CDR3 is 15 amino acids long. V lost 5 bases and J lost 4; bases outside the gene matches: 5. The V gene's germline CDR1 is LGHDT and CDR2 YNNKEL (reference sequence). CDR3 sequence reads: CASSSGTGAYNEQFF. The CDR3 DNA sequence: TGTGCCAGCAGCTCCGGGACAGGGGCATACAATGAGCAGTTCTTC.

The CDR3 here is CASSERLGGSQPQHF. The CDR3 DNA reads TGTGCCAGCAGTGAAAGGCTTGGGGGGAGCCAGCCCCAGCATTTT. This chain joins TRBV2 and TRBJ1-5, with D tentatively TRBD1 (5 bases). Germline CDR1 and CDR2: SNHLY and FYNNEI. The CDR3 consists of 15 residues. V was pared by 2 bases and J by 7 bases, with 15 bases between.

This CDR3 reads CASSEGPNTGELFF. The CDR3 DNA reads TGTGCCAGCAGTGAAGGTCCTAACACCGGGGAGCTGTTTTTT. The chain recombines TRBV6-1 with TRBJ2-2; D is undetermined. Trimming removed 1 base from V and 2 bases from J, with 5 bases in between. The length of the CDR3 is 14 residues. CDR1 is MNHNS, CDR2 SASEGT, per germline.

This sequence joins TRBV7-2 and TRBJ2-5; 7 bases are shared with TRBD1. Looked up from germline, CDR1 is SGHTA and CDR2 is FQGNSA. Losses at the gene ends were 1 base for V and 5 bases for J; bases not matched to a gene: 4. The CDR3 covers 14 residues. CDR3 DNA sequence: TGTGCCAGCAGCTTAGGGAACAGGGGCGAGACCCAGTACTTC. Protein sequence: CASSLGNRGETQYF. The variable domain in full, completed from reference TRBV7-2 and TRBJ2-5, reads GAGVSQSPSNKVTEKGKDVELRCDPISGHTALYWYRQSLGQGLEFLIYFQGNSAPDKSGLPSDRFSAERTGGSVSTLTIQRTQQEDSAVYLCASSLGNRGETQYFGPGTRLLVL.

This sequence joins TRBV30 and TRBJ2-2; D is unresolved. This CDR3 comprises 12 residues. Germline CDR1 reads GTSNPN; CDR2 reads SVGIG (reference sequence). Trimming pared 2 bases from V and 5 bases from J, leaving 6 bases between. CDR3 in amino acids: CAWSIMTGELFF. As DNA, the CDR3 is TGTGCCTGGAGTATAATGACCGGGGAGCTGTTTTTT.

The J gene is TRBJ1-1, the V gene TRBV27, with D possibly being TRBD1 (6 bases). The V end lost 5 bases, the J end lost 1 base, and 14 bases lay between the germline ends. Germline CDR1 MNHEY, CDR2 SMNVEV (reference sequence). The CDR3 consists of 15 residues. This chain's CDR3 is CASSPRTVQNTEAFF. In DNA form, the CDR3 reads TGTGCCAGCAGTCCCCGGACAGTCCAGAACACTGAAGCTTTCTTT.

The gene calls are TRBV19 and TRBJ1-1, with D unresolved. V shed 3 bases and J shed 11 bases, with 25 bases lying between them. Germline-derived CDR1 and CDR2 are LNHDA and SQIVND (reference sequence). The CDR3 runs 16 residues. The CDR3 region has the DNA TGTGCCAGTAGTATTGTTCACAAGGGTGGAGGACCCAGGGCTTTCTTT. It specifies CASSIVHKGGGPRAFF. Looking up the rest from reference TRBV19 and TRBJ1-1 gives the full variable domain: DGGITQSPKYLFRKEGQNVTLSCEQNLNHDAMYWYRQDPGQGLRLIYYSQIVNDFQKGDIAEGYSVSREKKESFPLTVTSAQKNPTAFYLCASSIVHKGGGPRAFFGQGTRLTVV.

The rearrangement links TRBV6-5 to TRBJ2-3, with 9 bases matching TRBD2. Looked up from germline, CDR1 is MNHEY and CDR2 is SVGAGI. The junction had 6 bases not matched to a gene; V was cut back by 2 bases and J by 3 bases. The CDR3 spans 16 residues. CDR3 amino acids: CASSYLPSGRTDTQYF. CDR3 bases: TGTGCCAGCAGTTACCTTCCCAGCGGGAGGACAGATACGCAGTATTTT.

V is TRBV2 and J is TRBJ1-5; 7 bases match TRBD1. With 4 bases clipped from V and 0 bases from J, the junction kept 9 bases outside the gene matches. The germline gives CDR1 SNHLY, CDR2 FYNNEI. This CDR3 is built from 17 residues. CDR3 in DNA: TGTGCCAGCAGTGGGGACAGAGGGACATATAGCAATCAGCCCCAGCATTTT. Protein sequence: CASSGDRGTYSNQPQHF.

This clone was recorded once. The chain carries TRBV11-3 and TRBJ2-1; TRBD2 aligns across 11 bases. The germline V gene encodes CDR1 SGHNT and CDR2 YENEEA. This CDR3 contains 17 residues. Losses at the gene ends were 0 bases for V and 7 bases for J; bases not matched to a gene: 8. CDR3 sequence reads: CASSLDRTSGRWNEQFF. Here the CDR3 DNA reads TGTGCCAGCAGCTTAGATCGCACTAGCGGGAGATGGAATGAGCAGTTCTTC.

The chain joins TRBV5-6 to TRBJ1-1, with 7 positions matching TRBD1. This CDR3 comprises 14 residues. Germline loops: CDR1 SGHDT, CDR2 YYEEEE. With V trimmed by 1 base and J by 4 bases, 4 bases remained unmatched. Here the CDR3 DNA reads TGTGCCAGCAGCTTGCAGGGGGTTGGCACTGAAGCTTTCTTT. Residues: CASSLQGVGTEAFF.

The chain combines TRBV6-5 with TRBJ1-5, with TRBD1 matching 7 bases. This CDR3 is 14 amino acids long. The germline V gene has CDR1 MNHEY and CDR2 SVGAGI. Unmatched junction bases numbered 1, after V lost 0 bases and J lost 5 bases. CDR3 sequence reads: CASSYSTGYQPQHF. CDR3 DNA: TGTGCCAGCAGTTACTCGACAGGGTATCAGCCCCAGCATTTT.